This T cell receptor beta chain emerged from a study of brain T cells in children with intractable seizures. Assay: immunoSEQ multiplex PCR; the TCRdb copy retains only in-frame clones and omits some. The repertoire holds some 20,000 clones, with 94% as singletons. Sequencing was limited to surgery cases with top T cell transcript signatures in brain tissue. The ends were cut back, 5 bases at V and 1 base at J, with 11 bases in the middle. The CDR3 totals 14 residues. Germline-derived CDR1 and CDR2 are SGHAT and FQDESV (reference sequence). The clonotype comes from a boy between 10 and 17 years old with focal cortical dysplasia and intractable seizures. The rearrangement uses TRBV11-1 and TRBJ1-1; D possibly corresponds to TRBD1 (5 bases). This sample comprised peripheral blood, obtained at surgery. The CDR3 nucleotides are TGTGCCAGCAGCCTCAGGGTTCCGAACACTGAAGCTTTCTTT. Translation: CASSLRVPNTEAFF.